This TCR beta chain was found in a study of identical twins' blood T cells. Study findings and constraints: Top TCRbeta clonotypes were shared more with twin than unrelated donors. Even for out-of-frame TCRbeta, twins reportedly shared V gene usage much more than unrelated donors.

V lost 1 base and J lost 11, with 14 bases in between. Germline V gene lookup returns CDR1 SGHAT and CDR2 FQNNGV. The CDR3 sequence is 13 residues long. This clonotype showed up just a few times. Its antigen remains unknown. From the 5' RACE reads, TCRdb called clonotypes with MiXCR, one entry per CDR3 protein. Seen here are a few hundred thousand distinct CDR3 sequences, about 28% observed once, and the top ten hold roughly 6.1%. Specimen: PBMCs. The chain recombines TRBV11-2 with TRBJ1-1; D gene ambiguous. The sequence came from a woman aged 18 to 55 in good health. The CDR3 is CASSLGLLDRAFF. DNA of the CDR3: TGTGCCAGCAGCTTAGGATTGTTAGACCGGGCTTTCTTT.